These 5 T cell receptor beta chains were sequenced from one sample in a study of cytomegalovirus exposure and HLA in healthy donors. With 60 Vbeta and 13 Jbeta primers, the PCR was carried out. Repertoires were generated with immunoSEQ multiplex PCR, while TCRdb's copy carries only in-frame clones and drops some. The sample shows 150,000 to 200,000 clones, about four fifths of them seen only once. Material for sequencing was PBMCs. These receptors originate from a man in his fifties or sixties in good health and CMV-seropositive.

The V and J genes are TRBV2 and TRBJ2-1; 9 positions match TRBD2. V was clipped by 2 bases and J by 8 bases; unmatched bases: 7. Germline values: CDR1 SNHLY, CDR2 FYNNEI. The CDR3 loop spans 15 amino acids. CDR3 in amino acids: CASSEQFSGGYEQFF. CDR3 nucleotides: TGTGCCAGCAGTGAACAGTTTAGCGGGGGCTATGAGCAGTTCTTC.

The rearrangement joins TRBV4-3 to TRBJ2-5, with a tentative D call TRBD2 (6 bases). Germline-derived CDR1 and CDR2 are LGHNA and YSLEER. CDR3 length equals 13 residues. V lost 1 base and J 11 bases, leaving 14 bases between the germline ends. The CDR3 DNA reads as TGCGCCAGCAGCCAAGGTGAAAGGAGGGAGCAGTACTTC. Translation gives CASSQGERREQYF.

The CDR3 DNA follows: TGTGCCAGCAGTACCCTCCGGGACAGGTACGAGCAGTACTTC. Protein sequence: CASSTLRDRYEQYF. The chain joins TRBV27 to TRBJ2-7, with 8 bases lining up with TRBD1. The CDR3 extends over 14 amino acids. Germline CDR1 is MNHEY and CDR2 is SMNVEV (reference sequence). V trimming: 5 bases; J trimming: 4 bases; junction bases outside the gene matches: 7.

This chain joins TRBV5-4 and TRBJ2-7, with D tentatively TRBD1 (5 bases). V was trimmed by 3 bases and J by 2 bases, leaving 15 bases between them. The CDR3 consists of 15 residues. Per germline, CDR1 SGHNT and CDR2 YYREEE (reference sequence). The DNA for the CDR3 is TGTGCCAGCAGCTCCGTGGCGGTAGGGGCCTACGAGCAGTACTTC. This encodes CASSSVAVGAYEQYF.

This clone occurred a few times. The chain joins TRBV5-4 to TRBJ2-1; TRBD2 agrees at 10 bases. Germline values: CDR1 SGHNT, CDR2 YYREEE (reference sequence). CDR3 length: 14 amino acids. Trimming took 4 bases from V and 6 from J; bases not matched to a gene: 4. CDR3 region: CASSKAGGRNEQFF. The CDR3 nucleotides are TGTGCCAGCAGCAAAGCGGGGGGGCGCAATGAGCAGTTCTTC.